The 17 T cell receptor beta chains below come from one sample, sequenced in a study of blood T cell repertoires in COVID-19. Some clones are missing from TCRdb's copy, which holds only in-frame ones; the method was immunoSEQ multiplex PCR. The table includes about 98,000 clones, less than 85% detected once. Specimen: peripheral blood. These receptors came from a man aged 65-85 years with active or convalescent COVID-19.

Written as DNA, the CDR3 is TGTGCCAGCAGCGGACAGGGGAGCACCGGGGAGCTGTTTTTT. Translated, it gives CASSGQGSTGELFF. The gene calls are TRBV2 and TRBJ2-2; 9 bases are a match to TRBD1. The trim removed 6 bases at V and 4 bases at J, leaving 3 bases unmatched. CDR1 and CDR2 from the germline V gene are SNHLY and FYNNEI. This CDR3 region has 14 residues.

The chain is built from TRBV29-1 and TRBJ1-2, with unresolved D. This CDR3 is 11 amino acids long. The germline V gene has CDR1 SQVTM and CDR2 ANQGSEA. The V gene lost 5 bases and the J gene lost 1 base, with 5 bases spanning the gap. This CDR3 reads CSVLHNYGYTF. The CDR3, as DNA: TGCAGCGTTTTACATAACTATGGCTACACCTTC.

The chain links TRBV5-4 to TRBJ2-1; D possibly corresponds to TRBD1 (5 bases). With 4 bases removed from V and 7 bases from J, the gap between germline ends came to 21 bases. The germline CDR1 and CDR2 sequences are SGHNT and YYREEE (reference sequence). The CDR3 is 16 amino acids. The DNA for the CDR3 is TGTGCCAGCAGCCGTGGGGTCAGGGAATGGCTTAATGAGCAGTTCTTC. Its protein product is CASSRGVREWLNEQFF.

Notes on this clone: A much larger clone lies one base from this, so it may be a read error. The chain combines TRBV11-2 with TRBJ2-1, with D unresolved. The germline CDR1 and CDR2 sequences are SGHAT and FQNNGV. The CDR3 length is 11 residues. Trimming cost V 6 bases and J 4 bases, with 4 bases left between them. For the CDR3, the DNA is TGTGCCAGCAGTCGTTACAATGAGCAGTTCTTC. Its protein product is CASSRYNEQFF.

The gene calls are TRBV3-1 (or the pseudogene TRBV3-2) and TRBJ2-2; possibly TRBD1 for D (5 bases). Trimming took 5 bases from V and 6 from J, leaving 7 bases between them. Germline CDR1 and CDR2: LGHDT and YNNKEL (reference sequence). The CDR3 runs 12 residues. The CDR3 region has the DNA TGTGCCAGCAGCTCAGGGTCCGGGGAGCTGTTTTTT. Amino acid sequence: CASSSGSGELFF.

The chain combines TRBV2 with TRBJ1-2; tentative D call: TRBD1 (6 bases). Trimming took off 7 bases at V and 4 bases at J, with 16 bases between the two ends. The CDR3 length is 14 residues. Looked up from germline, CDR1 is SNHLY and CDR2 is FYNNEI. The CDR3 loop reads CASKGGSRGYGYTF. CDR3 DNA: TGTGCCAGCAAGGGTGGGAGCAGGGGCTATGGCTACACCTTC. The complete variable domain, with remaining parts taken from reference TRBV2 and TRBJ1-2, reads EPEVTQTPSHQVTQMGQEVILRCVPISNHLYFYWYRQILGQKVEFLVSFYNNEISEKSEIFDDQFSVERPDGSNFTLKIRSTKLEDSAMYFCASKGGSRGYGYTFGSGTRLTVV.

This clone was observed a handful of times. The chain recombines TRBV11-2 with TRBJ2-3; 7 bases line up with TRBD2. The CDR3 length is 14 residues. Unmatched junction bases numbered 9, after V lost 8 bases and J lost 4 bases. Looked up from germline, CDR1 is SGHAT and CDR2 is FQNNGV. CDR3 nucleotide sequence: TGTGCCAGCCAGCGGGGCGACCGTCCAGATACGCAGTATTTT. It is translated as CASQRGDRPDTQYF.

This clone was counted only a few times. This sequence joins TRBV2 and TRBJ1-5, with 7 bases fitting TRBD1. The CDR3 runs 14 residues. V trimming: 6 bases; J trimming: 3 bases; junction bases outside the gene matches: 5. CDR1 and CDR2 from the germline V gene are SNHLY and FYNNEI. CDR3 protein: CASRKGTDNQPQHF. The CDR3 DNA reads TGTGCCAGCAGAAAAGGGACAGACAATCAGCCCCAGCATTTT.

This chain connects TRBV18 to TRBJ1-6; D is unresolved. V gave up 6 bases and J gave up 7 bases, with 13 bases separating them. This CDR3 region has 14 residues. CDR1 is KGHSH and CDR2 is LQKENI in the germline V gene. CDR3 DNA: TGTGCCAGCTCCGTCGGGAAGGGCAATTCACCCCTCCACTTT. This encodes CASSVGKGNSPLHF.

The chain carries TRBV18 and TRBJ2-1, with D possibly TRBD2 on 7 matching bases. From germline, CDR1 is KGHSH and CDR2 LQKENI. The CDR3 has 13 amino acids. The germline V and J ends were trimmed by 3 bases and 9 bases, with 12 bases remaining between them. CDR3 loop: CASSPRGAGEQFF. CDR3 DNA: TGTGCCAGCTCACCTCGGGGGGCTGGTGAGCAGTTCTTC.

The genes are TRBV9 and TRBJ2-2; 9 bases align to TRBD2. The CDR3 has 19 residues. The germline gives CDR1 SGDLS, CDR2 YYNGEE. Trimming removed 4 bases from V and 1 base from J; junction bases left unmatched: 14. CDR3 residues: CASSTSGLPLRKNTGELFF. The CDR3 DNA reads TGTGCCAGCAGCACTAGCGGGCTTCCACTCCGTAAGAACACCGGGGAGCTGTTTTTT.

The V and J genes are TRBV30 and TRBJ1-1; D uncertain. The CDR3 has 13 residues. V shed 0 bases and J shed 4 bases, with 9 bases lying between them. Germline V gives CDR1 GTSNPN, CDR2 SVGIG (reference sequence). The CDR3 is CAWSVALGTEAFF. The CDR3 DNA reads TGTGCCTGGAGTGTAGCTCTTGGCACTGAAGCTTTCTTT.

The chain is built from TRBV5-1 and TRBJ1-5; TRBD1 matches 10 bases. The CDR3 has 14 residues. CDR1 is SGHRS and CDR2 is YFSETQ in the germline V gene. After removal of 0 bases from V and 6 bases from J, the junction contained 0 bases not matched to a gene. The CDR3 here is CASSLGDRGQPQHF. CDR3 DNA: TGCGCCAGCAGCTTGGGGGACAGGGGTCAGCCCCAGCATTTT.

The chain joins TRBV27 to TRBJ2-7; D is perhaps TRBD1 (5 bases). Trimming removed 7 bases from V and 0 bases from J, with 16 bases in between. Germline CDR1 MNHEY, CDR2 SMNVEV (reference sequence). This CDR3 is built from 15 residues. The CDR3 region has the DNA TGTGCCAGCAAACACGACAGCTCTCGCTCCTACGAGCAGTACTTC. Amino acids: CASKHDSSRSYEQYF.

The chain carries TRBV7-8 and TRBJ1-4; D gene uncertain. In germline, CDR1 is SGHVS, CDR2 FQNEAQ. The CDR3 spans 15 residues. With 2 bases removed from V and 6 bases from J, the gap between germline ends came to 13 bases. This chain's CDR3 is CASSLQPVEDEKLFF. The DNA of the CDR3 is TGTGCCAGCAGCTTACAACCGGTGGAGGATGAAAAACTGTTTTTT.

CDR3 coding DNA: TGTGCCAGCAGCCCTGGGACAGGGGGCGGGGAGCTGTTTTTT. Amino acid sequence: CASSPGTGGGELFF. V gene TRBV7-3 combines with J gene TRBJ2-2; the match to TRBD1 covers 11 bases. V lost 5 bases and J lost 7; bases outside the gene matches: 3. Germline V gives CDR1 SGHTA, CDR2 FQGTGA. This CDR3 comprises 14 residues.

The V gene is TRBV6-6, the J gene TRBJ1-1; D gene uncertain. V lost 7 bases, J lost 4 bases, and 10 bases lay in between. This CDR3 has 12 residues. In germline, CDR1 is MNHNY, CDR2 SVGAGI (reference sequence). The CDR3 sequence is CASTLSSTEAFF. Here the CDR3 DNA reads TGTGCCAGCACCTTAAGTAGCACTGAAGCTTTCTTT.